This T cell receptor beta chain emerged from a study of blood T cell repertoires in COVID-19. Turning to the study itself: In each case, the material was cDNA or gDNA derived from T cells, B-cell-depleted T cells, or PBMCs.

Repertoires were generated with immunoSEQ multiplex PCR, while TCRdb's copy carries only in-frame clones and drops some. The sample consists of approximately 170,000 clones, approximately 87% of them appearing once. V was cut by 1 base and J by 1 base, with 10 bases left in between. The germline V gene has CDR1 LNHDA and CDR2 SQIVND (reference sequence). The CDR3 loop spans 15 amino acids. The chain joins TRBV19 to TRBJ1-1; D uncertain. The sequence came from a man aged 18 to 35 with active or convalescent COVID-19. The specimen was peripheral blood. The CDR3 region has the DNA TGTGCCAGTAGTATAGGGGCCCCGCCGAACACTGAAGCTTTCTTT. It codes for CASSIGAPPNTEAFF.